This entry describes one T cell receptor beta chain. The sample is drawn from a study of blood T cell repertoires in COVID-19. Background on the study: From T cells, B-cell-depleted T cells, or PBMCs came the material, which was cDNA or gDNA.

The germline V gene has CDR1 GTSNPN and CDR2 SVGIG (reference sequence). The CDR3 covers 14 residues. Between the trimmed V and J ends, which lost 2 bases and 7 bases, there was a span of 12 bases. TCRdb's table, derived via immunoSEQ multiplex PCR, lists solely in-frame clones and lacks some. The profile shows approximately 100,000 clones, roughly 80% of them singletons. Source material: peripheral blood. The chain joins TRBV30 to TRBJ1-6, with D possibly TRBD1 on 5 matching bases. The TCR sequence derives from a woman over 75 with active or convalescent COVID-19. The CDR3 DNA reads TGTGCCTGGAGTCAAGGGGCAGTCAATTCACCCCTCCACTTT. This sequence encodes CAWSQGAVNSPLHF.